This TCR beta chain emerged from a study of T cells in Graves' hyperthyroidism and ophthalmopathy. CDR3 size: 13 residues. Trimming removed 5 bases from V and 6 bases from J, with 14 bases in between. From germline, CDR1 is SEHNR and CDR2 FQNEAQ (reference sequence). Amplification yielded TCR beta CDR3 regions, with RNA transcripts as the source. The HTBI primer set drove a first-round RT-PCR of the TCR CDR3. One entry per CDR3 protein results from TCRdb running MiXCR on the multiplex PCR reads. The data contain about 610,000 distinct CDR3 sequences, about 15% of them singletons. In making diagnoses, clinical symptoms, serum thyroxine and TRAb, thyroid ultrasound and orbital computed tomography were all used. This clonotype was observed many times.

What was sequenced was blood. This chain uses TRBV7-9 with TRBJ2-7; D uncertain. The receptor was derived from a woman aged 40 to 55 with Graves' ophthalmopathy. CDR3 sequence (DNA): TGTGCCAGCAGCCCAGCCTCCGAAAGCGAGCAGTACTTC. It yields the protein CASSPASESEQYF.